This TCR beta chain is drawn from a study of cytomegalovirus exposure and HLA in healthy donors. Separate from the approximately 700-subject first cohort was the roughly 120-subject validation cohort, to which the donors belonged. The method was immunoSEQ multiplex PCR; TCRdb's version includes in-frame clones alone and lacks a portion of them. The top ten hold approximately 1.1% of the sample, which has 200,000 to 250,000 clones, around 90% seen once. Study-wide results and caveats: Later, an analysis found that TCR clusters from the first cohort tended to co-occur in the roughly 110 validation repertoires. Reportedly, cytomegalovirus status was diagnosed with high sensitivity and specificity.

Of note for this clone: Its antigen is not identified.

The origin of this receptor is a woman under 30 in good health and CMV-seronegative. Sequences were obtained from PBMCs.

CDR3 amino acids: CAWTAWGVGQPQHF. In DNA, the CDR3 is TGTGCCTGGACCGCGTGGGGGGTTGGTCAGCCCCAGCATTTT. V gene TRBV30 combines with J gene TRBJ1-5; possible D gene TRBD1, 5 bases. This CDR3 region has 14 residues. Trimming took 4 bases from V and 6 from J, leaving 16 bases between them. In germline, CDR1 is GTSNPN, CDR2 SVGIG (reference sequence). Filled out from reference TRBV30 and TRBJ1-5, the complete variable domain reads SQTIHQWPATLVQPVGSPLSLECTVEGTSNPNLYWYRQAAGRGLQLLFYSVGIGQISSEVPQNLSASRPQDRQFILSSKKLLLSDSGFYLCAWTAWGVGQPQHFGDGTRLSIL.